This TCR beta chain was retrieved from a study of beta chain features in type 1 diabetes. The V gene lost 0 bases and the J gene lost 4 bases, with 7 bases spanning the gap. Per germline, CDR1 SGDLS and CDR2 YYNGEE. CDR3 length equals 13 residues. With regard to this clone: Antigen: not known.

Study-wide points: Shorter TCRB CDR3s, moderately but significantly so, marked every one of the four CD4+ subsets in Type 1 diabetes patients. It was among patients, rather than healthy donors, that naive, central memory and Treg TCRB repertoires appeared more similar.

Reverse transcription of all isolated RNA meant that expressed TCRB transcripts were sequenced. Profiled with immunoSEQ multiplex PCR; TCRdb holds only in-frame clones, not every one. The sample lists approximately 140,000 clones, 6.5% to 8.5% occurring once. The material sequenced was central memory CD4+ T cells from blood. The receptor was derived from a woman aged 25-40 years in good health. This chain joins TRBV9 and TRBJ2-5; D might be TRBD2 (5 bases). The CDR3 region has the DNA TGTGCCAGCAGCGTAGCCGGGGTAGAGACCCAGTACTTC. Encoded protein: CASSVAGVETQYF.